This T cell receptor (beta chain) was captured in a study of cytomegalovirus exposure and HLA in healthy donors. Study outcomes and limitations: Prediction of most subjects' HLA-A and HLA-B alleles by TCR beta sequences was reportedly accurate. Cytomegalovirus-associated TCR beta chains were listed, numbering 150 to 200. Among TCR sequences, most were rare, though some public TCRs appeared in many donors.

Researchers ran the PCR with 60 Vbeta and 13 Jbeta primers. In the study's own analysis: Approximately 11 million of some 80 million unique TCR beta chains were shared, per a later count. TCRdb keeps only in-frame clones here, not all; method: immunoSEQ multiplex PCR. The DNA gave D and trimming, while V, J and clone size come from that table. The sample has about 130,000 clones; around 83% are singletons. The V end lost 4 bases, the J end lost 1 base, and 10 bases lay between the germline ends. The germline gives CDR1 SQVTM, CDR2 ANQGSEA. The CDR3 length is 13 residues. In regard to this clone: No antigen is known for it.

The chain combines TRBV29-1 with TRBJ1-2, with D possibly matching TRBD1 (5 bases). The specimen sequenced was PBMCs. The sequence came from a man in his fifties in good health and CMV-seronegative. In DNA, the CDR3 is TGCAGCGTTGGACAGCTCCTTAACTATGGCTACACCTTC. Its protein is CSVGQLLNYGYTF.